This T cell receptor beta chain was obtained from a study of T cell responses to AZD1222 COVID-19 vaccine. General study findings and limits: Dominant at 160-218 and 743-854, vaccine-associated CD4 TCRs also spanned spike.

As to this clone: The antigen is unknown.

The repertoire was sequenced with immunoSEQ multiplex PCR; TCRdb's copy has only in-frame clones and lacks some. The sample contains roughly 100,000 clones, approximately 84% of which appear only once. Deletions cut 4 bases from V and 4 bases from J, with 13 bases between. This CDR3 is 14 amino acids long. Germline V lookup: CDR1 LNHDA, CDR2 SQIVND (reference sequence). The sequences come from peripheral blood, collected on day 0 of AZD1222 vaccination. The chain carries TRBV19 and TRBJ1-2; a possible D gene is TRBD1 (6 bases). The receptor comes from an adult in good health. The CDR3 loop is CASSNQGQGYGYTF. In DNA form, the CDR3 reads TGTGCCAGTAGTAATCAGGGGCAGGGCTATGGCTACACCTTC. Full variable domain (missing parts from reference TRBV19 and TRBJ1-2): DGGITQSPKYLFRKEGQNVTLSCEQNLNHDAMYWYRQDPGQGLRLIYYSQIVNDFQKGDIAEGYSVSREKKESFPLTVTSAQKNPTAFYLCASSNQGQGYGYTFGSGTRLTVV.